The table lists the clone carrying this TCR beta chain with a few counts. Its antigen is not known. Libraries of TCR beta came from iRepertoire HTBI primers plus Arm-PCR of CDR3 regions. From the multiplex PCR reads, TCRdb called clonotypes with MiXCR, one entry per CDR3 protein. This table holds about 540,000 distinct CDR3 sequences, roughly 14% found once. V was clipped by 3 bases and J by 1 base, with 14 bases between them. The CDR3 has 15 amino acids. Germline V gene lookup returns CDR1 DFQATT and CDR2 SNEGSKA (reference sequence). Indicated time point: newly diagnosed GD, antithyroid drugs for less than 3 months. Scientists built the TCR library using RNA that was extracted from PBMCs. This specimen belongs to a study of regulatory T cells in long-lasting Graves disease. Study-wide points: Persistent patients shared more public clonotypes (under 3,000) than newly diagnosed patients (around 1,000). Under persistent disease, TRBV28, TRBJ1-2 and TRBJ2-5 were used preferentially.

The data also belong to a second study, concerning T cells in Graves' hyperthyroidism and ophthalmopathy. That paper adds: The TCR CDR3 first-round RT-PCR relied on the HTBI primer set. Ophthalmopathy prediction by the model preceded onset by a median approximately six months.

This chain links TRBV20-1 with TRBJ2-3, with D possibly TRBD2 on 7 matching bases. The source material was peripheral blood mononuclear cells (PBMCs), sampled at new diagnosis, from a patient treated with antithyroid drugs. This clonotype was obtained from a man aged 25-45 years with Graves disease. CDR3 in DNA: TGCAGTGCTAGGATGGGGGGGGCAGGCACAGATACGCAGTATTTT. It codes for CSARMGGAGTDTQYF.